This TCR beta chain is drawn from a study of T cell responses to AZD1222 COVID-19 vaccine. The CDR3 runs to 13 residues. V trimming: 4 bases; J trimming: 4 bases; junction bases outside the gene matches: 1. Germline values: CDR1 SGHKS, CDR2 YYEKEE (reference sequence). Findings of the study overall: Researchers took repertoire samples only after the peak T cell response had come. White British people made up most donors, females outnumbered males, and clonal diversity was possibly underestimated. AZD1222 recipients seropositive at baseline numbered only 5 or 6.

The protocol was immunoSEQ multiplex PCR, while the TCRdb copy is restricted to in-frame clones and leaves out a portion. The data contain roughly 140,000 clones, just over 90% of them singletons. About this clone itself: Its cognate antigen is unknown.

The chain employs TRBV5-5 and TRBJ2-1; 8 nucleotides agree with TRBD1. Sequencing used peripheral blood, obtained 28 days after the second AZD1222 dose. The sequence was collected from an adult who received the AZD1222 COVID-19 vaccine. The CDR3 DNA reads TGTGCCAGCAGCAGACAGGGGTACAATGAGCAGTTCTTC. Protein sequence: CASSRQGYNEQFF.